This TCR beta chain came from a study of cytomegalovirus exposure and HLA in healthy donors. V lost 6 bases to trimming and J lost 5 bases; unmatched junction nucleotides: 14. The CDR3 contains 16 residues. Germline V gives CDR1 KGHSH, CDR2 LQKENI. Using immunoSEQ multiplex PCR, the repertoire was profiled, and TCRdb retains in-frame clones only, with some absent. There are 250,000 to 300,000 clones in the sample; 90% occur only once, and around 0.34% lies in the top ten. The chain has TRBV18 and TRBJ2-7; the match to TRBD1 covers 9 bases. The specimen sequenced was PBMCs. The sequence derives from a woman under 30 in good health and CMV-seronegative. The CDR3 nucleotides read TGTGCCAGCTCGCCGGGGTACGGGGACAGGGTCCACGAGCAGTACTTC. Protein: CASSPGYGDRVHEQYF.